The clone carrying this T cell receptor (beta chain) appeared once. Its specificity is unknown. The entry originates in a study of OX40 agonist ivuxolimab in advanced cancers. Study-wide background: An agonistic anti-OX40 (CD134) antibody, ivuxolimab, was used to treat the patients. Study outcomes and limitations: Clonal expansion from baseline to week 6 occurred in both CD4+ and CD8+ T cells.

Libraries were prepared by immunoSEQ multiplex PCR; TCRdb keeps only in-frame clonotypes and omits some of them. The sample yields 65,000 to 90,000 clones, more than 85% seen once. The CDR3 consists of 18 residues. The V gene lost 2 bases and the J gene lost 1 base, with 20 bases spanning the gap. CDR1 is SGHDT, CDR2 YYEEEE, per germline. This chain connects TRBV5-6 to TRBJ2-3; possibly TRBD2 for D (5 bases). The TCR sequence derives from an adult with an advanced solid tumor such as melanoma, head and neck, liver or kidney cancer. Specimen: CD4+ or CD8+ T cells sorted from blood, collected in a trial of the OX40 agonist ivuxolimab. In DNA, the CDR3 is TGTGCCAGCAGCTTTGGAGGTGACCGAGGGCTTGGCACAGATACGCAGTATTTT. Translated, it gives CASSFGGDRGLGTDTQYF.